This TCR beta chain stems from a study of cytomegalovirus exposure and HLA in healthy donors (dated by TCRdb to the late 2010s). Describing the broader study: According to an earlier analysis of a few hundred of the donors, about 179 million T cells yielded roughly 110 million unique TCR beta sequences and roughly 280 Gb of sequence data. Across 398 genotyped donors of the cohort, an average of roughly 200,000 unique TCR beta nucleotide sequences per donor were sequenced, and roughly 20% of those sequences were non-productive. The number of typed donors differed by locus: about 629-630 for A, B, C, DRB1 and DQB1; 522 for DQA1; 606 for DPA1; and approximately 450 for DPB1. In an earlier analysis of 587 of the donors, high-throughput TCR beta sequencing was used to judge whether each TCR beta V gene segment behaved as functional or pseudogenic. All discovery cohort repertoires had been generated using a single sequencing platform. Alongside the repertoire data, information on donor age, sex, ethnicity and CMV serostatus was compiled. An early release covering roughly 600 HLA-typed donors comprised about 320 gigabases of sequencing data and approximately 80 million unique TCR sequences. In a later genetic analysis, genome-wide SNP genotypes for about 55% of the roughly 700 donors were used, and that subset was treated as a discovery cohort. Several DR-DQ haplotypes were treated as single units for association and clustering because of strong linkage in the cohort. Among the approximately 400 genotyped donors, about 83% belonged to the genetic ancestry cluster associated with self-reported Caucasian donors. Along with the approximately 620-subject first cohort, a separate validation cohort of over 90 different subjects was used. To predict cytomegalovirus infection status, the study brought together high-throughput TCR immunosequencing, statistical association of individual TCRs with disease status, and machine learning. The study aimed to test whether signatures of past pathogen exposure could be identified by cataloging public T cell receptors. The T cell repertoires of some 700 subjects were profiled by immunosequencing and related to cytomegalovirus serostatus. The later analysis used no new phenotypic data to find candidate immune exposures, relying instead on TCR beta sequences and their occurrence across donors. Both class I and class II loci were covered by HLA typing, at four-digit resolution. A later analysis re-examined previously published TCR beta repertoires from 610 or so donors and added high-resolution HLA genotyping to investigate patterns of TCR occurrence.

The cohort comprised under 700 healthy bone marrow donors. At the time of sampling, every cohort member was nominally healthy, though immune exposures that went unrecorded were likely present. The donor tested CMV seronegative, placing the donor among the 350 to 400 seronegative members of the cohort. Each donor provided a peripheral blood sample, and peripheral blood mononuclear cells were used for TCR beta sequencing. The Qiagen DNeasy Blood Extraction Kit was used to extract genomic DNA from the blood cell samples. On the study overall, not on this receptor specifically: The cohort was sequenced for TCR beta chains only, and without alpha or paired-chain data the features that could be detected were limited. Broadly in line with IMGT annotations, most TCR beta V segments showed up in productive rearrangements about 90% or about 30% of the time in an earlier analysis of about 500 of the donors. Immune exposure information for the cohort was limited to CMV serostatus. A later analysis found that TCR association rates varied across HLA loci, with DRB1 alleles showing the most associated TCRs and HLA-C alleles the fewest. The study gave a list of some 150 TCR beta chains associated with cytomegalovirus. Across donors, most TCR sequences were observed very rarely, whereas some public TCRs were present in many individuals. Three of the identified cytomegalovirus-associated TCR beta chains were confirmed in vitro to be specific for cytomegalovirus antigens. A further reported finding was that TCR beta sequences accurately predicted the HLA-A and HLA-B alleles for most subjects in the first cohort. According to a later analysis, parvovirus B19, influenza, CMV and Epstein-Barr virus appeared linked to several top co-occurrence clusters. When HLA alleles, especially DR and DQ, strongly co-occurred, TCR associations were difficult to assign to individual alleles. Compared with equally common non-associated chains, HLA-associated TCR beta chains in a later analysis were more clonally expanded and had lower generation probabilities. An association between a missense DCLRE1C variant and V-gene and J-gene trimming of TCR beta chains was found in a later genetic analysis and replicated in an independent cohort. The sequencing pipeline was judged likely to have produced a cluster of highly shared sequence variants as a technical artifact. A later genetic analysis reported fewer N-insertions in productive TCRs among donors in an Asian-associated ancestry cluster than the roughly 700-donor mean. Linkage disequilibrium might explain the correlated functional status among segregating V segments, but an unknown experimental factor could not be excluded. Because counts were too low, about 18 rarely observed V segments, including chromosome 9 orphons, were left out of the earlier analysis of a few hundred of the donors. Because some donors lacked HLA typing at each locus, the association tests relied only on the typed subset. The authors suggested that the approach could potentially be generalized to other disease states and immunological phenotypes. In a later analysis, most CMV-associated TCR beta chains were found to appear HLA-restricted, with HLA associations seemingly driven largely by CMV exposure. In both the original and validation cohorts, the classifier was reported to diagnose cytomegalovirus status with high specificity and sensitivity. Presence/absence analyses assumed roughly uniform sequencing depth across donors, an assumption that may not hold. At a false discovery rate of 0.05, a later analysis linked about 17,000 TCR beta sequences to specific HLA alleles.

As concerns this clone: Its antigen is currently not known. No base qualities exist here, and no much larger clone lies one base off it.

Library preparation was by the immunoSEQ multiplex PCR assay. For the multiplex PCR, a mixture combining 60 forward primers for TCR Vbeta segments and 13 reverse primers for TCR Jbeta segments was used. The CDR3 region of rearranged TCR beta genes was amplified from genomic DNA with a multiplex PCR assay. Amplified TCR beta libraries were sequenced as 87-base-pair reads on the Illumina HiSeq System. From the authors' description of their analysis: A later analysis counted about 76 million unique TCR beta chains across the roughly 700 repertoires, and around 9.9 million of these chains were shared by at least two donors. A nearest-neighbor algorithm error-corrected the raw reads and collapsed the reads into unique sequences, merging closely related sequences to remove PCR and sequencing errors. Alignment of CDR3 sequences to IMGT reference sequences was used to assign V, D and J gene segments. For a sequence to be retained, a match of at least six nucleotides was required to both a V gene segment and a J gene segment. A rearrangement was called productive if the CDR3 had no stop codons and remained in frame with V and J, and every other rearrangement was called non-productive. Following IMGT convention, CDR3 was defined as the stretch from the second conserved V-encoded cysteine to the conserved J-encoded phenylalanine. The earlier analysis of 550 to 650 of the donors excluded any sequence lacking an unambiguous match to a single V gene segment. In an earlier analysis of approximately 610 of the donors, V segments were called functional above 56.7% productive rearrangements and were called segregating when the between-donor standard deviation exceeded 5%. A statistical classification framework was built for diagnosing cytomegalovirus status from the catalog of TCR beta chain sequences. V and J gene assignment, in a later analysis, came from comparing TCR nucleotide sequences with IMGT/GENE-DB human TR gene sequences. A later analysis assigned CDR3 sequences and most-parsimonious VDJ recombination scenarios with the TCRdist pipeline. A later analysis defined each TCR beta chain by its CDR3 amino acid sequence plus V-gene family, and excluded reads lacking a unique V-gene family. A later analysis removed several hundred highly shared, low-generation-probability nucleotide sequences to deal with suspected cross-contamination and a sequencing artifact. In a later analysis, a clonal expansion index was calculated for each public chain from normalized within-repertoire ranks of inferred template counts. Generation probabilities in a later analysis came from a VDJ recombination model fitted to out-of-frame rearrangements, and those results were checked against IGoR. Hypergeometric tests were used in a later analysis to score TCR-TCR, TCR-HLA and TCR-CMV co-occurrence, with a repertoire-size bias correction applied to the TCR pairs. False discovery rates were estimated in a later analysis by permuting HLA or CMV assignments 20 times. In a later analysis, co-occurring TCRs were grouped using DBSCAN, and TCRdist sequence similarity was added for clustering within HLA-allele-positive subsets. For co-occurrence clustering, repertoires with fewer than 30,000 or more than 120,000 public chains were excluded, along with five repertoires with anomalous nucleotide sharing. TCRdb stores this immuneACCESS table with in-frame sequences only. Part of the clones is absent; in the studies checked, under half of the shortfall reflects unresolved V genes, and no reason is known for the rest. The V and J calls and clone size were taken over from that table, and D and trimming were inferred from the DNA. The sample profile shows some 90,000 clones; 70% to 85% of them were found once. Around 8% of the sample lies in the top ten.

The sequence was collected from a man aged 55-75 years in good health and CMV-seronegative. Sequenced sample: PBMCs.

Here is the DNA: TGTGCCAGCAGCCACTCCGGTATAGATACGCAGTATTTT. It is translated as CASSHSGIDTQYF. This receptor chain uses TRBV7-9 and TRBJ2-3, with the D gene uncertain. Trimming costs V 5 bases and J 5 bases, and their ends lie 11 bases apart. The germline V gene encodes CDR1 SEHNR and CDR2 FQNEAQ (reference sequence). The CDR3 has 13 amino acids, counting the end cysteine and phenylalanine. The CDR3 DNA has 39 bases and is translated from base 1. The CDR3 plus the reference TRBV7-9 and TRBJ2-3 genes for the other parts give the full variable domain: DTGVSQNPRHKITKRGQNVTFRCDPISEHNRLYWYRQTLGQGPEFLTYFQNEAQLEKSRLLSDRFSAERPKGSFSTLEIQRTEQGDSAMYLCASSHSGIDTQYFGPGTRLTVL.